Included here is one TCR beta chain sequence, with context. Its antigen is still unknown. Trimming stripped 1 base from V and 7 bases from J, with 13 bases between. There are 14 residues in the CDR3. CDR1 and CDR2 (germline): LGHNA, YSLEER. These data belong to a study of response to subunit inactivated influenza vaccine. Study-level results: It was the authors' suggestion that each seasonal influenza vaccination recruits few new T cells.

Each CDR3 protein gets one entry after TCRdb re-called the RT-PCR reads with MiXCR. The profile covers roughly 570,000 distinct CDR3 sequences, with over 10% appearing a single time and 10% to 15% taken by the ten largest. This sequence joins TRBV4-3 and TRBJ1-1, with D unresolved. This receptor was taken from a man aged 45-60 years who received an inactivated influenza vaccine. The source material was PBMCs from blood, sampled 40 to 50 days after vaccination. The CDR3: CASSQVARLDEAFF. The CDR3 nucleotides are TGCGCCAGCAGCCAAGTGGCGAGGTTGGATGAAGCTTTCTTT.